This T cell receptor (beta chain) is from a study of response to subunit inactivated influenza vaccine. Points from the study as a whole: After each seasonal influenza vaccination, few new T cells are recruited, the authors suggested.

The V gene lost 3 bases and the J gene lost 10 bases, with 15 bases spanning the gap. The CDR3 loop spans 14 amino acids. CDR1 is MDHEN, CDR2 SYDVKM, per germline. This clonotype was picked up a small number of times. Antigen unknown. From the RT-PCR reads, TCRdb called clonotypes with MiXCR, one entry per CDR3 protein. Here the sample spans around 580,000 distinct CDR3 sequences, around 15% being singletons. The chain uses TRBV28 and TRBJ1-4; tentative D call: TRBD1 (6 bases). The receptor's source is a man in his fifties or sixties who received an inactivated influenza vaccine. Sequencing used PBMCs from blood, obtained 11 to 12 days after vaccination. The DNA of the CDR3 is TGTGCCAGCAGTTTTTCGAGGGGGGATGGAAAACTGTTTTTT. Amino acids: CASSFSRGDGKLFF.